A selection of T cell receptor beta chains follows, all from one sample in a study of blood T cells in healthy people across ages. TCRdb reprocessed the 5' RACE reads with MiXCR, giving one entry per CDR3 protein. This sample has around 1,600,000 distinct CDR3 sequences; around 40% occur once, and the top ten carry about 4%. The specimen sequenced was blood. The receptors were sampled from a woman under 30 in good health. The CDR3 runs from the conserved cysteine through the conserved F or W. A D gene is named only where the DNA matches it firmly. Rows give clone size only sometimes, using once, few, many, or a class for an expanded clone.

.	TRBV7-2	TRBJ1-2	.	CALAGRGASYTF	TGTGCCCTCGCCGGGCGGGGGGCGAGCTACACCTTC
.	TRBV5-1	TRBJ2-5	TRBD1	CASSADRAGETQYF	TGCGCCAGCAGCGCCGACAGGGCTGGAGAGACCCAGTACTTC
.	TRBV12-3/TRBV12-4	TRBJ2-7	.	CASSPQGGRSYEQYF	TGTGCCAGCAGTCCCCAGGGGGGAAGGTCCTACGAGCAGTACTTC
.	TRBV20-1	TRBJ2-3	.	CSARRTPSTDTQYF	TGCAGTGCTAGAAGGACACCGAGCACAGATACGCAGTATTTT
.	TRBV20-1	TRBJ1-1	.	CSARDIPGASYEAFF	TGCAGTGCTAGAGATATTCCAGGGGCGTCCTATGAAGCTTTCTTT
many	TRBV3-1	TRBJ2-7	.	CASSQVGGPYEQYF	TGTGCCAGCAGCCAAGTTGGGGGGCCATACGAGCAGTACTTC
once	TRBV7-7	TRBJ2-5	.	CASSLSWTAAQYF	TGTGCTAGCAGCTTATCCTGGACTGCGGCCCAGTACTTC
.	TRBV5-1	TRBJ2-5	TRBD2	CASSRTSGEPYNEQYF	TGCGCCAGCAGCCGAACTAGCGGGGAGCCCTACAATGAGCAGTACTTC
many	TRBV12-3/TRBV12-4	TRBJ2-6	TRBD2	CASSPRTSRSAGANVLTF	TGTGCCAGCAGTCCTCGGACTAGCCGGAGCGCAGGGGCCAACGTCCTGACTTTC
.	TRBV5-1	TRBJ1-3	.	CASSLEDAGNTIYF	TGCGCCAGCAGCTTAGAGGATGCAGGAAACACCATATATTTT
.	TRBV7-2	TRBJ2-5	TRBD2	CASSLGGGSKETQYF	TGTGCCAGCAGCTTGGGCGGGGGAAGCAAAGAGACCCAGTACTTC
.	TRBV6-2/TRBV6-3	TRBJ2-7	.	CASSYSKMAYEQYF	TGTGCCAGCAGTTACTCGAAGATGGCCTACGAGCAGTACTTC
few	TRBV7-2	TRBJ2-7	TRBD2	CASSLAATSGKVYEQYF	TGTGCCAGCAGCTTAGCTGCGACTAGCGGGAAGGTCTACGAGCAGTACTTC
few	TRBV10-1	TRBJ2-5	.	CASSEGRGQETQYF	TGCGCCAGCAGTGAGGGGCGCGGCCAAGAGACCCAGTACTTC
.	TRBV7-3	TRBJ2-1	TRBD1	CASSYGQGSGEQFF	TGTGCCAGCAGCTATGGACAGGGTAGTGGTGAGCAGTTCTTC
many	TRBV12-3/TRBV12-4	TRBJ2-1	.	CASSLGLANNEQFF	TGTGCCAGCAGTTTGGGCCTAGCCAACAATGAGCAGTTCTTC
.	TRBV3-1	TRBJ2-1	TRBD2	CASSFPGGRGDEQFF	TGTGCCAGCAGCTTTCCGGGGGGGCGGGGCGATGAGCAGTTCTTC
once	TRBV20-1	TRBJ2-5	TRBD1	CSACTGGGGETQYF	TGCAGTGCTTGCACAGGGGGAGGAGGTGAGACCCAGTACTTC
many	TRBV10-3	TRBJ2-7	TRBD1	CAIRRQGTVEQYF	TGTGCCATCAGAAGACAGGGGACAGTCGAGCAGTACTTC
.	TRBV9	TRBJ2-1	.	CASSVEAEHNSYNEQFF	TGTGCCAGCAGCGTAGAAGCGGAACACAACTCCTACAATGAGCAGTTCTTC
.	TRBV7-2	TRBJ1-5	.	CASSLRDSNQPKHF	TGCGCCAGCAGCCTTAGGGATAGCAATCAGCCCAAGCATTTT
once	TRBV20-1	TRBJ2-1	TRBD2	CSARWFLGLGSYNEQFF	TGCAGTGCTAGGTGGTTTTTGGGACTAGGTTCCTACAATGAGCAGTTCTTC